Presented here are 11 T cell receptor delta chains from one specimen sequenced in a study of γδ T cells in repeated Plasmodium falciparum infection. Vgamma9/Vdelta2+ and Vdelta2-negative gammadelta T cells were flow-sorted from PBMC for bulk sequencing. TCRdb reprocessed the multiplex PCR reads using CATT. The sample includes 55,000 to 70,000 delta-chain clones, over 1.5% of them seen just once. Sequences were obtained from gamma-delta T cells from blood. The receptors were gathered from a pool of human donors (malaria-infected and uninfected, not separated).

The rearrangement joins TRAV29/DV5 to TRDJ1; 11 bases agree with TRDD3. Here the J gene came from matching the DNA to germline, since TCRdb omits it. The germline gives CDR1 NSMFDY, CDR2 ISSIKDK. V was clipped by 2 bases and J by 0 bases; unmatched bases: 24. The CDR3 loop spans 22 amino acids. The CDR3 nucleotides are TGTGCAGCAAGAGGGCCTTCCTACGGGTACTGGGGGATAAAACCTAACACCGATAAACTCATCTTT. It yields the protein CAARGPSYGYWGIKPNTDKLIF.

Remarks on this clone: The mismatch at residue 4 between this DNA's translation and the TCRdb protein of a much larger clone likely reflects a read error; the protein shown is translated from the DNA. The chain couples TRDV1 to TRDJ3; TRDD3 agrees at 11 bases. V shed 7 bases, J shed 0 bases, and the junction held 17 bases outside the gene matches. The CDR3 totals 22 residues. CDR1 and CDR2 from the germline V gene are TSWWSYY and QGS. CDR3 DNA sequence: TGTGCTCTTGAGCGAACGTGGGGGATACGCGTTTCGAGCTCCTGGGACACCCGACAGATGTTTTTC. Its translation: CALERTWGIRVSSSWDTRQMFF.

This clone was counted between two and nine times. Since a far larger clone is one base different, this is likely a read error. Distinct nucleotide sequences in the sample also encode this CDR3. The chain recombines TRAV38-2/DV8 with TRDJ1; 8 bases agree with TRDD3. The J gene, not given by TCRdb, was assigned here from a germline match of the nucleotide sequence. CDR3 size: 20 residues. The germline V gene has CDR1 TSESDYY and CDR2 QEAYKQQN. V lost 2 bases, J lost 2 bases, and 20 bases stayed unmatched. CDR3: CAYRRAGGGYARRGTDKLIF. The CDR3 bases are TGTGCTTATAGGAGAGCCGGGGGGGGATATGCACGCCGTGGGACCGATAAACTCATCTTT.

Comment on this clone: TCRdb's protein for this DNA is that of a much larger clone and differs from the translation at residue 12, likely a read error; the protein shown is the DNA translation. This chain connects TRDV3 to TRDJ1, with D perhaps given as TRDD2 or TRDD3 (5 bases each). Germline V gives CDR1 TVYSNPD, CDR2 GDNSRS (reference sequence). CDR3 length: 19 residues. V was cut by 2 bases and J by 0 bases, with 28 bases left in between. The CDR3 bases are TGTGCCTTTCCCCGGGGCCCGACCTTCTGGGTCCGGTACACCGATAAACTCATCTTT. Amino acids: CAFPRGPTFWVRYTDKLIF.

In its sample, this clone was seen many times. The amino acid sequence in TCRdb belongs to a much larger clone and departs from this DNA's translation at residue 8, likely a sequencing read error; the sequence shown is translated from the DNA. The chain recombines TRDV1 with TRDJ1; TRDD3 agrees at 12 bases. Looked up from germline, CDR1 is TSWWSYY and CDR2 is QGS. V was pared by 2 bases and J by 2 bases, with 21 bases of the junction left unmatched. The CDR3 length is 22 residues. The CDR3 DNA reads as TGTGCTCTTGGGGAATCCTTCCCTTCCTCGCTACTGGGGGATACTGGGACCGATAAACTCATCTTT. Its protein is CALGESFPSSLLGDTGTDKLIF.

Details on this clone: TCRdb shows a much larger clone's protein in place of this DNA's translation, and the two differ at residue 6, likely through a read error; the protein shown is translated from the DNA. The chain employs TRDV1 and TRDJ1; 7 bases agree with TRDD3. The CDR3 extends over 20 amino acids. Germline values: CDR1 TSWWSYY, CDR2 QGS. With 4 bases clipped from V and 2 bases from J, the junction kept 22 bases outside the gene matches. Here the CDR3 DNA reads TGTGCTCTTGGGGCAATGCCGGGGGATTTAAAAGGGCGTAAGACCGATAAACTCATCTTT. Its translation is CALGAMPGDLKGRKTDKLIF.

On this clone: TCRdb's entry gives the protein of a much larger clone, which mismatches this DNA's translation at residue 3, likely from a read error; the protein reported here is translated from the DNA. The chain has TRDV2 and TRDJ1, with D unclear. The CDR3 covers 14 residues. Germline CDR1 and CDR2: GEAIGNYY and EKD. The DNA of the CDR3 is TGTGCCTTTGACCCCGCCGGGAATACCGATAAACTCATCTTT. It codes for CAFDPAGNTDKLIF.

Remarks on this clone: Only one base separates this from a far larger clonotype, so it likely reflects a read error. The same CDR3 can be traced to other DNA sequences in this sample. The gene calls are TRDV1 and TRDJ1, with 13 bases that match TRDD3. The J gene is not listed in TCRdb, so it was assigned here from a DNA match to germline. The CDR3 loop spans 22 amino acids. Germline CDR1 reads TSWWSYY; CDR2 reads QGS. J gave up 2 bases and V 5 bases, and 23 bases lay outside the gene matches. CDR3 loop: CALGPFRISYWGIRVGTDKLIF. CDR3 nucleotide sequence: TGTGCTCTTGGGCCCTTCCGCATATCTTACTGGGGGATACGCGTGGGTACCGATAAACTCATCTTT.

Many counts were recorded for this clone. The TCRdb protein comes from a much larger clone and disagrees with this DNA's translation at residue 8, likely due to a read error; the protein given here is derived from the DNA. The genes are TRDV2 and TRDJ1; the D gene is possibly TRDD3 (6 bases). Per germline, CDR1 GEAIGNYY and CDR2 EKD. The CDR3 is 17 residues long. The ends were cut back, 0 bases at V and 3 bases at J, with 19 bases in the middle. CDR3 coding DNA: TGTGCCTGTGACACCGTAGGGAGATACGCGGATCCCGATAAACTCATCTTT. This codes for CACDTVGRYADPDKLIF.

This clone was recorded many times. TCRdb's entry gives the protein of a much larger clone, which mismatches this DNA's translation at residue 3, likely from a read error; the protein reported here is translated from the DNA. Here the CDR3 reads CAPGFTSVHTYITDKLIF. The DNA of the CDR3 is TGTGCTCCTGGGTTCACCTCCGTACATACTTATATCACCGATAAACTCATCTTT. V usage is TRDV1 and J usage is TRDJ1; possible D gene TRDD3, 5 bases. The CDR3 is 18 amino acids. CDR1 is TSWWSYY, CDR2 QGS, per germline.

This clone was detected many times. A far larger clone is just one base off, so this is likely a read error. Additional DNA sequences in this sample encode the identical CDR3. This sequence joins TRDV1 and TRDJ1; 9 bases are shared with TRDD3. TCRdb gives no J gene; it was assigned here by matching the DNA to germline. This CDR3 spans 25 amino acids. V was clipped by 3 bases and J by 2 bases; unmatched bases: 34. CDR1 and CDR2 from the germline V gene are TSWWSYY and QGS. The CDR3 loop is CALGDSPTTEPQPRTGGLPTDKLIF. The CDR3 nucleotides read TGTGCTCTTGGGGACTCTCCTACAACGGAACCCCAACCCCGTACTGGGGGACTACCAACCGATAAACTCATCTTT.